This T cell receptor (beta chain) was sequenced in a study of patients and donors after allogeneic stem cell transplantation. In its sample, this clonotype was seen a few times. This CDR3 region has 16 residues. V shed 0 bases and J 5 bases; nucleotides not matched to a gene: 3. Germline V lookup: CDR1 MNHNS, CDR2 SASEGT. TCRdb ran MiXCR on the RT-PCR reads and lists one entry per CDR3 protein. The table includes tens of thousands of distinct CDR3 sequences, around 5% detected once. The TCR originated in a human donor who was either an allogeneic HSCT recipient or a stem cell or donor lymphocyte infusion donor (not recorded which). It is not recorded whose cells these are; they may come from a transplant donor. The chain carries TRBV6-1 and TRBJ2-3; TRBD2 agrees at 12 bases. Source material: blood, either unsorted or a sorted T cell fraction (not recorded which). CDR3 coding DNA: TGTGCCAGCAGTGAAGCCCTAGCGGGAGGGGAAGATACGCAGTATTTT. Protein sequence: CASSEALAGGEDTQYF.